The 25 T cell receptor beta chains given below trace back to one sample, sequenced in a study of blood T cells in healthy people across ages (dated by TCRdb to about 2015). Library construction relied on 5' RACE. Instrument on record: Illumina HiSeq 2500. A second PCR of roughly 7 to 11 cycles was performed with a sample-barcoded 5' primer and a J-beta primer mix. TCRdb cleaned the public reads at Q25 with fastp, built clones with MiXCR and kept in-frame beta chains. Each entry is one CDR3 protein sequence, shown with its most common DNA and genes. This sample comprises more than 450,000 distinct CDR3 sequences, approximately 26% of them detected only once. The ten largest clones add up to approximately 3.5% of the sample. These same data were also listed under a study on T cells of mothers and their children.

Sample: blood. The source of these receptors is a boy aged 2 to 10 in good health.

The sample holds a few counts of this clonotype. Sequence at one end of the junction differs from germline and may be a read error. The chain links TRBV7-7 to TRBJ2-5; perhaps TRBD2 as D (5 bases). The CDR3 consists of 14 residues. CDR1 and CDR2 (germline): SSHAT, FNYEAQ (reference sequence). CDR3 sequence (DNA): TGTGCTAGCAGCAGCGCCGGGGTACAAGAGACCCAGTACTTC. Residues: CASSSAGVQETQYF.

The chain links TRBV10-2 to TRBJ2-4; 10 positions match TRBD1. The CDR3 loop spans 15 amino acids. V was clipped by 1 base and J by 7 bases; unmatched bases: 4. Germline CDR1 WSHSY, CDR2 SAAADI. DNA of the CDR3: TGCGCCAGCAGTGAGTTTAGGACAGGGGGGAACATTCAGTACTTC. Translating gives CASSEFRTGGNIQYF.

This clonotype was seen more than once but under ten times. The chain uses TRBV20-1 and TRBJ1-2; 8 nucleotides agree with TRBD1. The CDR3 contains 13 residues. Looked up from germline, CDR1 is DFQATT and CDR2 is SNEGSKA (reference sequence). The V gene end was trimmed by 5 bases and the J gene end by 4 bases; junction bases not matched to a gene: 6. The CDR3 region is CSAETGAFYGYTF. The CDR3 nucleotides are TGCAGTGCTGAGACAGGGGCGTTCTATGGCTACACCTTC.

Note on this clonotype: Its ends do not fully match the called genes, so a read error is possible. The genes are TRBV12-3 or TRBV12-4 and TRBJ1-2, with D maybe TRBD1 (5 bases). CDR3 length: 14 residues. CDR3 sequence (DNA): TGTGCCAGCAGCCCAGGGAGTAAGGGGTATGACTACACCTTC. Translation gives CASSPGSKGYDYTF.

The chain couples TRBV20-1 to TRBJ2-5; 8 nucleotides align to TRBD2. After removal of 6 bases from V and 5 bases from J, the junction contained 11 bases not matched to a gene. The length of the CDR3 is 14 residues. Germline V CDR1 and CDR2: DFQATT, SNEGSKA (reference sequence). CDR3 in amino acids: CSAGTGLGGETQYF. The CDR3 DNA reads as TGCAGTGCAGGCACGGGACTAGGAGGCGAGACCCAGTACTTC.

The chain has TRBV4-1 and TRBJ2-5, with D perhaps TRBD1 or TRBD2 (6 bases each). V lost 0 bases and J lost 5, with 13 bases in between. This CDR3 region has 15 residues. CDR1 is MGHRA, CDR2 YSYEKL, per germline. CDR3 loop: CASSQEYGGWETQYF. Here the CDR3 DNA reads TGCGCCAGCAGCCAAGAGTACGGGGGCTGGGAGACCCAGTACTTC.

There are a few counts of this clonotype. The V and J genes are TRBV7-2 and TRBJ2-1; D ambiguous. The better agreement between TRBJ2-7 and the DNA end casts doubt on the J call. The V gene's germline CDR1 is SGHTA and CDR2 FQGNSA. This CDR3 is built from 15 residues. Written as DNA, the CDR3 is TGTGCCAGCAGCTTAGTCGGTAGCACGACCTACGAGCAGTACTTC. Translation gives CASSLVGSTTYEQYF.

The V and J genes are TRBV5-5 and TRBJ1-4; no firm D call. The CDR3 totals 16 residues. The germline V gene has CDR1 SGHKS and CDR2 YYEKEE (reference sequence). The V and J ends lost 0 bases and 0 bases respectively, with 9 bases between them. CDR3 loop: CASSLGATTTNEKLFF. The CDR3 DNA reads TGTGCCAGCAGCTTGGGGGCGACTACAACTAATGAAAAACTGTTTTTT.

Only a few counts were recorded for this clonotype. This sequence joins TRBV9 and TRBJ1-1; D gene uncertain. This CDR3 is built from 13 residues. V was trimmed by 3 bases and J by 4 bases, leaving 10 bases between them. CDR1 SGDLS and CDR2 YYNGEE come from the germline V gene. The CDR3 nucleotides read TGTGCCAGCAGCGCGGGGAGGAGCACTGAAGCTTTCTTT. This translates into CASSAGRSTEAFF.

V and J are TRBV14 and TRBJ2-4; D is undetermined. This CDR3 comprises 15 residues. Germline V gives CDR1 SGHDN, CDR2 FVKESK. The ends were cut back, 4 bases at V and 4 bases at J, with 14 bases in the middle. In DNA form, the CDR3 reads TGTGCCAGCAGCCCATCATCAAGGGCAAAAAACATTCAGTACTTC. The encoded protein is CASSPSSRAKNIQYF.

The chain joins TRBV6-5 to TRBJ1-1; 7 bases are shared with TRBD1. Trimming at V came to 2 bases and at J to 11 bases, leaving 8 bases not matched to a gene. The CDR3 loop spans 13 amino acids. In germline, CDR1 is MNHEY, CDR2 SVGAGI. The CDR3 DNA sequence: TGTGCCAGCAGTTACAGGCAGGGGGGGGGGGCTTTCTTT. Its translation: CASSYRQGGGAFF.

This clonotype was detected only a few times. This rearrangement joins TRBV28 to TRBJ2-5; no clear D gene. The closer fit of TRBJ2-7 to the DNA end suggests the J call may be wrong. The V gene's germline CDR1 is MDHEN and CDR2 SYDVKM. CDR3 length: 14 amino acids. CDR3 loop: CASSLLSRDYEQYF. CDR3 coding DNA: TGTGCCAGCAGTTTGCTTTCCAGAGACTACGAGCAGTACTTC.

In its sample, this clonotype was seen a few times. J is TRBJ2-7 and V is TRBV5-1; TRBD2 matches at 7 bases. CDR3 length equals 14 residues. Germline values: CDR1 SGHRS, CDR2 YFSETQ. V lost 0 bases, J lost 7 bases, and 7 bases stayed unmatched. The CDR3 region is CASSLVLAAGEQYF. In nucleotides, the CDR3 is TGCGCCAGCAGCTTGGTCCTAGCGGCGGGGGAGCAGTACTTC.

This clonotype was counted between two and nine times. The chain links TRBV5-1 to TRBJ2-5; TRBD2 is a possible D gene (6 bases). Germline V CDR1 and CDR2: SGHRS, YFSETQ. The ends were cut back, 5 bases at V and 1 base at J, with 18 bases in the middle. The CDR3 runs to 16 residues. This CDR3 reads CASRYAGTGRQETQYF. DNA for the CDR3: TGCGCCAGCAGATACGCCGGGACTGGCCGCCAAGAGACCCAGTACTTC.

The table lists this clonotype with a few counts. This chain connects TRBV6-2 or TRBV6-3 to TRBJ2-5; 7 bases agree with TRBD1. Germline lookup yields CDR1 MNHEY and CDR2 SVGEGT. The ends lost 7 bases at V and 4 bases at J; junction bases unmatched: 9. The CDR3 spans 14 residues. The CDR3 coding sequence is TGTGCCAGCAATGGAGACAGGGTATCAGAGACCCAGTACTTC. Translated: CASNGDRVSETQYF.

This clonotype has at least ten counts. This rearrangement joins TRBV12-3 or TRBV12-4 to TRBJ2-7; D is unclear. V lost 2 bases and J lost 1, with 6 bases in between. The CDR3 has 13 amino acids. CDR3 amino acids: CASSLSRSYEQYF. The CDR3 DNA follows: TGTGCCAGCAGTTTAAGTAGATCCTACGAGCAGTACTTC.

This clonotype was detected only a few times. CDR3: CASSLGAGRGYTF. DNA for the CDR3: TGTGCCAGCAGTTTGGGGGCAGGGCGAGGCTACACCTTC. The J gene is TRBJ1-2, the V gene TRBV12-3 or TRBV12-4, with D maybe TRBD1 (6 bases). Trimming removed 3 bases from V and 8 bases from J, with 13 bases in between. CDR3 length: 13 residues.

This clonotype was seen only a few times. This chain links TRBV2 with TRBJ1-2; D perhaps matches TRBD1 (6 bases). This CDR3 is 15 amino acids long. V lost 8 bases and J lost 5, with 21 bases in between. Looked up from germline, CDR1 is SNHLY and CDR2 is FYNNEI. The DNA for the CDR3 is TGTGCCAGCGGGGGCGCAGGGAGAGGCTCTTATGGCTACACCTTC. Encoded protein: CASGGAGRGSYGYTF.

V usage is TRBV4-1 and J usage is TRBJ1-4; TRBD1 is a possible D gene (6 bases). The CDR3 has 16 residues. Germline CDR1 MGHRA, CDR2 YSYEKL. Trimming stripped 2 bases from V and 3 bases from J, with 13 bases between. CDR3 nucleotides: TGCGCCAGCAGCCAACCATACAGGGCCCCTAATGAAAAACTGTTTTTT. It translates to CASSQPYRAPNEKLFF.

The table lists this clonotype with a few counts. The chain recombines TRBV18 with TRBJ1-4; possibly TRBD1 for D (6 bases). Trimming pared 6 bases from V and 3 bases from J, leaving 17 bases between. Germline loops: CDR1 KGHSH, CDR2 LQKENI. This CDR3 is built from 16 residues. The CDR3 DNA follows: TGTGCCAGCTCTCACCTAATCAGGGGAGCTAATGAAAAACTGTTTTTT. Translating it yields CASSHLIRGANEKLFF.

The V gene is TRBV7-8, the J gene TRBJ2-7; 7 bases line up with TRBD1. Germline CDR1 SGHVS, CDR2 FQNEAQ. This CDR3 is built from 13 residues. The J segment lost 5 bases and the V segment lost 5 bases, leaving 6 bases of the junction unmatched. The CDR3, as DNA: TGTGCCAGCAGCCTCGACAGGGTAAACGAGCAGTACTTC. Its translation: CASSLDRVNEQYF.

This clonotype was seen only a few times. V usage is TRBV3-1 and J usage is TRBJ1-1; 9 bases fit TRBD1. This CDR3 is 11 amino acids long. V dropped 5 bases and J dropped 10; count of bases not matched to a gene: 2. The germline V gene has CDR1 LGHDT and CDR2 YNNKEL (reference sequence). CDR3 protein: CASSGTGLAFF. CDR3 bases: TGTGCCAGCAGCGGGACAGGGTTAGCTTTCTTT.

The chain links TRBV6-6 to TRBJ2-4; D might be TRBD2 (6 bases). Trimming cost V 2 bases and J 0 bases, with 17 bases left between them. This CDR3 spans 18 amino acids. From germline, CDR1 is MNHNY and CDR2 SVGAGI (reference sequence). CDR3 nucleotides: TGTGCCAGCAGTTACACCGTGATAGCGGAGCTAGCCAAAAACATTCAGTACTTC. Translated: CASSYTVIAELAKNIQYF.

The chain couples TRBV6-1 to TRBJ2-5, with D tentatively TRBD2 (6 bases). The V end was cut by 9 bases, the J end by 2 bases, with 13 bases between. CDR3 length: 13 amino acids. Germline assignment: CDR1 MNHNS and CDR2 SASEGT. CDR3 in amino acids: CARGGDGQETQYF. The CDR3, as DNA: TGTGCCAGAGGAGGGGACGGACAAGAGACCCAGTACTTC.

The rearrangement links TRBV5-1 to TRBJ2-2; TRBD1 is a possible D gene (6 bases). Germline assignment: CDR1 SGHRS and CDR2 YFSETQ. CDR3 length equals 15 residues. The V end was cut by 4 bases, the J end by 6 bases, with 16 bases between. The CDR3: CASSQRAGEPGELFF. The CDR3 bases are TGCGCCAGCAGCCAACGGGCAGGGGAGCCCGGGGAGCTGTTTTTT.